Listed below are T cell receptor beta chains from one sample, sequenced in a study of shared T cell receptors in the human thymus. Using immunoSEQ multiplex PCR, the repertoire was profiled, and TCRdb retains in-frame clones only, with some absent. The sample gives about 710,000 clones, over 75% of which show up once; approximately 0.0097% is in the top ten. This sample also appeared in a second study, on human thymus T cells.

Sequencing was performed on thymocytes. The receptors originated from a boy in the first two years of life with a congenital heart defect. The CDR3 runs from the conserved cysteine through the conserved F or W. A D gene is named only where the DNA matches it firmly. Some rows mark clone size as missing; the rest say once, few, many or name a class of expanded clone.

clone_size: NA; d_call: TRBD1; v_call: TRBV25-1; j_call: TRBJ1-1; cdr3_nt: TGTGCCAGCCGACGGGACAGGGGCAACACTGAAGCTTTCTTT; cdr3_aa: CASRRDRGNTEAFF
clone_size: once; d_call: NA; v_call: TRBV28; j_call: TRBJ2-1; cdr3_nt: TGTGCCAGCAGTTTCGAGGGTCTCCACAATGAGCAGTTCTTC; cdr3_aa: CASSFEGLHNEQFF
clone_size: NA; d_call: TRBD1; v_call: TRBV28; j_call: TRBJ2-7; cdr3_nt: TGTGCCAGCAGTTTAAGGTCCGCTTTAGGACAGGGGGCGAAGGGTCCGATCTACGAGCAGTACTTC; cdr3_aa: CASSLRSALGQGAKGPIYEQYF
clone_size: NA; d_call: NA; v_call: TRBV4-3; j_call: TRBJ1-5; cdr3_nt: TGCGCCAGCAGCCAAGATCTGAGTGACAGTAGCAATCAGCCCCAGCATTTT; cdr3_aa: CASSQDLSDSSNQPQHF
clone_size: NA; d_call: TRBD2; v_call: TRBV15; j_call: TRBJ2-7; cdr3_nt: TGTGCCACCAGCAGAGATGAAGAAGTCGGCGGGGGCTACGAGCAGTACTTC; cdr3_aa: CATSRDEEVGGGYEQYF
clone_size: NA; d_call: TRBD1; v_call: TRBV10-3; j_call: TRBJ2-4; cdr3_nt: TGTGCCATCAGGCAGGGGGCGGCTGAAAACATTCAGTACTTC; cdr3_aa: CAIRQGAAENIQYF
clone_size: NA; d_call: TRBD2; v_call: TRBV4-1; j_call: TRBJ2-7; cdr3_nt: TGCGCCAGCAGCCAGGCTACCGGGACTAGCGGCTACGAGCAGTACTTC; cdr3_aa: CASSQATGTSGYEQYF
clone_size: NA; d_call: NA; v_call: TRBV5-1; j_call: TRBJ1-6; cdr3_nt: TGCGCCAGCAGGGGCTCGGGGACTGGGAATTCACCCCTCCACTTT; cdr3_aa: CASRGSGTGNSPLHF
clone_size: NA; d_call: NA; v_call: TRBV9; j_call: TRBJ2-7; cdr3_nt: TGTGCCAGCAGCCCAAAGTCGAGCGAGCAGTACTTC; cdr3_aa: CASSPKSSEQYF
clone_size: NA; d_call: TRBD2; v_call: TRBV27; j_call: TRBJ2-2; cdr3_nt: TGTGCCAGCAGTTTACGTTCGGGACTAGAGACCGGGGAGCTGTTTTTT; cdr3_aa: CASSLRSGLETGELFF
clone_size: once; d_call: TRBD1; v_call: TRBV25-1; j_call: TRBJ1-3; cdr3_nt: TGTGCCAGCAGTGTACCGGGACAGGGCCCTTCTGGAAACACCATATATTTT; cdr3_aa: CASSVPGQGPSGNTIYF
clone_size: NA; d_call: NA; v_call: TRBV7-2; j_call: TRBJ1-5; cdr3_nt: TGTGCCAGCAGCTCTAGGCGGGCAGGTGATCAGCCCCAGCATTTT; cdr3_aa: CASSSRRAGDQPQHF
clone_size: NA; d_call: NA; v_call: TRBV9; j_call: TRBJ1-2; cdr3_nt: TGTGCCAGCAGCGTCTGGACAGTCTATGGCTACACCTTC; cdr3_aa: CASSVWTVYGYTF
clone_size: NA; d_call: TRBD1; v_call: TRBV28; j_call: TRBJ2-7; cdr3_nt: TGTGCCAGCAGGAGGGGGCATTACGAGCAGTACTTC; cdr3_aa: CASRRGHYEQYF
clone_size: NA; d_call: NA; v_call: TRBV2; j_call: TRBJ2-7; cdr3_nt: TGTGCCAGCAGACACCGGGACTACGAGCAGTACTTC; cdr3_aa: CASRHRDYEQYF
clone_size: NA; d_call: TRBD1; v_call: TRBV27; j_call: TRBJ2-7; cdr3_nt: TGTGCCAGCAGTCTCGGGACAGGGGGCCCCTACGAGCAGTACTTC; cdr3_aa: CASSLGTGGPYEQYF
clone_size: NA; d_call: TRBD1; v_call: TRBV10-3; j_call: TRBJ1-1; cdr3_nt: TGTGCCATCAGGCTCCGGGACAGGGGTAACACTGAAGCTTTCTTT; cdr3_aa: CAIRLRDRGNTEAFF
clone_size: NA; d_call: TRBD2; v_call: TRBV27; j_call: TRBJ2-7; cdr3_nt: TGTGCCAGCCAAAGCGGGACTCGACTCTACGAGCAGTACTTC; cdr3_aa: CASQSGTRLYEQYF
clone_size: NA; d_call: NA; v_call: TRBV15; j_call: TRBJ2-7; cdr3_nt: TGTGCCACCAGCAGAGGATTGAGGTTACGAGGCTCCTACGAGCAGTACTTC; cdr3_aa: CATSRGLRLRGSYEQYF
clone_size: NA; d_call: TRBD1; v_call: TRBV27; j_call: TRBJ2-7; cdr3_nt: TGTGCCAGCAGTCCGGGACAGGGTCGTTCCTACGAGCAGTACTTC; cdr3_aa: CASSPGQGRSYEQYF
clone_size: NA; d_call: NA; v_call: TRBV7-2; j_call: TRBJ2-2; cdr3_nt: TGTGCCAGCAGCTTGGCGGCCACCGGGGAGCTGTTTTTT; cdr3_aa: CASSLAATGELFF
clone_size: NA; d_call: TRBD2; v_call: TRBV4-3; j_call: TRBJ2-2; cdr3_nt: TGCGCCAGCAGCCAACGGGGGGGGACCGTGACCGGGGAGCTGTTTTTT; cdr3_aa: CASSQRGGTVTGELFF
clone_size: NA; d_call: NA; v_call: TRBV11-2; j_call: TRBJ2-7; cdr3_nt: TGTGCCAGCAGCTTAGATTTTGGGGGGGCAGGGGAGTACTTC; cdr3_aa: CASSLDFGGAGEYF
clone_size: NA; d_call: TRBD2; v_call: TRBV28; j_call: TRBJ2-1; cdr3_nt: TGTGCCAGCAGTTCGCTATCCGGGACTACTTACAATGAGCAGTTCTTC; cdr3_aa: CASSSLSGTTYNEQFF
clone_size: NA; d_call: NA; v_call: TRBV5-6; j_call: TRBJ2-5; cdr3_nt: TGTGCCAGCAGCTTGGACAGACGACAAGAGACCCAGTACTTC; cdr3_aa: CASSLDRRQETQYF
clone_size: NA; d_call: NA; v_call: TRBV4-3; j_call: TRBJ2-5; cdr3_nt: TGCGCCAGCAGCCAAGCTCGGACAGCCCAAGAGACCCAGTACTTC; cdr3_aa: CASSQARTAQETQYF
clone_size: NA; d_call: NA; v_call: TRBV15; j_call: TRBJ1-3; cdr3_nt: TGTGCCACCAGCAGAGGGCCAGGGATTAACACCATATATTTT; cdr3_aa: CATSRGPGINTIYF
clone_size: NA; d_call: NA; v_call: TRBV12-5; j_call: TRBJ1-5; cdr3_nt: TGTGCTAGTTCGCCCAGGAGCAATCAGCCCCAGCATTTT; cdr3_aa: CASSPRSNQPQHF
clone_size: NA; d_call: NA; v_call: TRBV5-4; j_call: TRBJ2-1; cdr3_nt: TGTGCCAGCAGCCACCGGGACTTCCATCCTAATGAGCAGTTCTTC; cdr3_aa: CASSHRDFHPNEQFF
clone_size: NA; d_call: NA; v_call: TRBV19; j_call: TRBJ1-4; cdr3_nt: TGTGCCAGTAGTATAGGAAGACAGAAGCCAACTAATGAAAAACTGTTTTTT; cdr3_aa: CASSIGRQKPTNEKLFF
clone_size: NA; d_call: TRBD2; v_call: TRBV30; j_call: TRBJ2-3; cdr3_nt: TGTGCCTGGAGCGCGGGACTAGCGGGAGCGGTAGATACGCAGTATTTT; cdr3_aa: CAWSAGLAGAVDTQYF
clone_size: NA; d_call: NA; v_call: TRBV7-2; j_call: TRBJ1-2; cdr3_nt: TGTGCCAGCAGCTCCCCGCCCCGGACAGCCTATGGCTACACCTTC; cdr3_aa: CASSSPPRTAYGYTF
clone_size: once; d_call: TRBD2; v_call: TRBV30; j_call: TRBJ2-5; cdr3_nt: TGTGCCTGGGGACTAGCGGGAGGCCAAGAGACCCAGTACTTC; cdr3_aa: CAWGLAGGQETQYF
clone_size: NA; d_call: TRBD2; v_call: TRBV7-8; j_call: TRBJ2-3; cdr3_nt: TGTGCCAGCAGCTTAGACGGCGGCGGGAGCGTCGGCACAGATACGCAGTATTTT; cdr3_aa: CASSLDGGGSVGTDTQYF
clone_size: NA; d_call: NA; v_call: TRBV19; j_call: TRBJ1-5; cdr3_nt: TGTGCCAGTCAGGCCCCAGGAATTTTTGGCAATCAGCCCCAGCATTTT; cdr3_aa: CASQAPGIFGNQPQHF
clone_size: NA; d_call: NA; v_call: TRBV4-3; j_call: TRBJ1-3; cdr3_nt: TGCGCCAGCAGCCAAGCTCGGACAGACCCGACTGCAAACACCATATATTTT; cdr3_aa: CASSQARTDPTANTIYF
clone_size: NA; d_call: TRBD2; v_call: TRBV6-5; j_call: TRBJ2-3; cdr3_nt: TGTGCCAGCCAGCGGGAAGGGAGGAGGGATACGCAGTATTTT; cdr3_aa: CASQREGRRDTQYF
clone_size: NA; d_call: TRBD2; v_call: TRBV4-1; j_call: TRBJ2-7; cdr3_nt: TGCGCCAGCAGCCCCACAGCAGGACTAGCATACGAGCAGTACTTC; cdr3_aa: CASSPTAGLAYEQYF